Ten or more counts support the clone carrying this T cell receptor beta chain. Its specificity is unknown. This entry is derived from a study of T cells in Graves' hyperthyroidism and ophthalmopathy. Study results and limitations: Ophthalmopathy was identified by the model a median around 6 months ahead of onset.

V shed 4 bases and J 2 bases; nucleotides not matched to a gene: 10. Germline V gene lookup returns CDR1 SGHRS and CDR2 YFSETQ. The CDR3 has 16 amino acids. Calling Graves' hyperthyroidism stable meant ophthalmopathy did not progress within 18 months. Source material for PBMCs was 9 to 10 ml fresh peripheral blood. Researchers amplified the TCR beta CDR3 regions from RNA transcripts. The TCR CDR3 was amplified in a first-round RT-PCR using the HTBI primer set. Each CDR3 protein gets one entry after TCRdb re-called the multiplex PCR reads with MiXCR. The sample shows around 690,000 distinct CDR3 sequences, 15% to 20% of them seen only once.

This chain joins TRBV5-1 and TRBJ2-3, with 7 bases that match TRBD2. The source material was blood. The clonotype originates from a man aged 45 to 65 with Graves' hyperthyroidism. The CDR3 reads CASSPSGGGVTDTQYF. CDR3 bases: TGCGCCAGCAGCCCCTCCGGCGGGGGAGTCACAGATACGCAGTATTTT.